A single T cell receptor (beta chain) is shown here with its context. The target of this receptor is not known. Base qualities are not recorded, but no much larger clone differs from it by a single base. In the first month after transplant, blood samples were collected up to 4 times, and after that at least monthly when available. Library method: the immunoSEQ multiplex PCR assay. For most patients, high-throughput TCR-beta CDR3 sequencing of genomic DNA was performed by Adaptive Biotechnologies. The authors processed their data as follows. Adaptive's ImmunoSEQ software supplied the TCR sequencing data for roughly 17 patients, while MiXCR and VDJtools were used to process a few other patients. CDR3 nucleotide sequences shared between donor and recipient were removed because the origin of such sequences could not be assigned. To count as alloreactive, a clone needed at least 2-fold expansion over unstimulated cells and a minimum CFSE-low frequency of 0.002% (template counts) or 0.001% (read counts). Mappable clones were those detected in sequenced pre-transplant spleen, lymph node, or MLR CFSE-low populations of the donor or recipient. Cumulative frequency of alloreactive clones was calculated as a percentage of all sequences weighted by copy number. TCRdb stores this immuneACCESS table with in-frame sequences only. Part of the clones is absent; in the studies checked, under half of the shortfall reflects unresolved V genes, and no reason is known for the rest. The V and J calls and the clone size are those of that table, but D and trimming were determined from the DNA. This sample is represented by 45,000 to 50,000 clones; over 80% of them were singletons. The ten largest clonotypes hold 5.9% of the sample.

These data originate in a study of graft-versus-host responses after intestinal transplantation (dated by TCRdb to about 2021). Background on the whole study: The transplants that recipients got were multivisceral, liver-intestinal, or isolated intestinal. Anti-thymocyte globulin induction was given to all recipients, followed by maintenance tacrolimus and steroids for around three years. Graft-versus-host and host-versus-graft alloreactive T cell clones were tracked in the graft, circulation and bone marrow after intestinal transplantation using bulk TCR-beta CDR3 sequencing. To identify alloreactive clones, pre-transplant mixed lymphocyte reaction products were sequenced and then compared with unstimulated pre-transplant donor and recipient T cells. The cohort enrolled 24 intestinal transplant recipients, one of whom was a retransplant, and a few patients without pretransplant specimens were excluded. A peak of at least 4% donor T cells among recipient peripheral blood mononuclear cells was the definition used for donor T cell macrochimerism. Instead of going to the commercial service, samples from a few later patients were sequenced in-house on an Illumina MiSeq and processed with MiXCR.

The investigation overall reported the following: In patients with donor T cell macrochimerism, the allografts had high GvH to HvG T cell clonal ratios. Early after transplant, peak levels of circulating GvH clones were found to be associated with declines in HvG clones. The conclusions were limited by the relatively low number and heterogeneity of the intestinal transplant patients. GvH clones turned up in recipient bone marrow, with some appearing earlier in ileal mucosa or blood, a pattern consistent with an intestinal mucosal origin.

The receptor was isolated from a human patient who received an intestinal transplant, so some T cells may come from the graft donor. Sequences were derived from PBMCs, sampled about 120 weeks after a first intestinal transplant, on the day of a second.

The sequenced DNA is TGTGCCAGCAGCTTGGGGGGACAGGGACACTACGAGCAGTACTTC. Translation gives CASSLGGQGHYEQYF. Rearrangement joined TRBV5-4 to TRBJ2-7, and 9 junction bases match TRBD1. V and J are trimmed by 0 bases and 3 bases, and the gene matches miss 4 bases of the junction. CDR1 SGHNT and CDR2 YYREEE are derived from the germline V gene (reference sequence). The CDR3 runs 15 amino acids, cysteine and phenylalanine included. The kept DNA is CDR3 alone, 45 bases in frame from the first base.